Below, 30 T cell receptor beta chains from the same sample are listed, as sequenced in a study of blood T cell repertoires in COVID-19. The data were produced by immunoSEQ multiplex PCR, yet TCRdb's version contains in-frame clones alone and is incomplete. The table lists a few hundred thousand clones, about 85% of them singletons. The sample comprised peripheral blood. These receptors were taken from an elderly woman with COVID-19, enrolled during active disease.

The CDR3 spells CASSAGTSGGPDTQYF. CDR3 nucleotide sequence: TGTGCCAGCAGTGCTGGGACTAGCGGGGGCCCAGATACGCAGTATTTT. The rearrangement joins TRBV6-1 to TRBJ2-3; 14 bases line up with TRBD2. The CDR3 is 16 amino acids. V lost 4 bases and J lost 4; bases outside the gene matches: 4. Germline-derived CDR1 and CDR2 are MNHNS and SASEGT.

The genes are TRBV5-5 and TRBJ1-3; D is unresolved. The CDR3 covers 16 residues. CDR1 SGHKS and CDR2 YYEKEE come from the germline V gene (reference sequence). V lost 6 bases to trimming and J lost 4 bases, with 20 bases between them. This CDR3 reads CASIPNPSAIGNTIYF. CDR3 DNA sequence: TGTGCCAGCATTCCAAATCCGAGCGCGATAGGAAACACCATATATTTT. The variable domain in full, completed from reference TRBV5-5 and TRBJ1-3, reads DAGVTQSPTHLIKTRGQQVTLRCSPISGHKSVSWYQQVLGQGPQFIFQYYEKEERGRGNFPDRFSARQFPNYSSELNVNALLLGDSALYLCASIPNPSAIGNTIYFGEGSWLTVV.

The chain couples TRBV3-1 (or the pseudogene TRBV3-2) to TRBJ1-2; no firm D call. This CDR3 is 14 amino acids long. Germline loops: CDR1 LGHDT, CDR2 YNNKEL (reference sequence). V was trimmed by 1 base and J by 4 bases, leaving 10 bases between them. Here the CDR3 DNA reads TGTGCCAGCAGCCAAGGAGAAGGGAGCTATGGCTACACCTTC. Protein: CASSQGEGSYGYTF.

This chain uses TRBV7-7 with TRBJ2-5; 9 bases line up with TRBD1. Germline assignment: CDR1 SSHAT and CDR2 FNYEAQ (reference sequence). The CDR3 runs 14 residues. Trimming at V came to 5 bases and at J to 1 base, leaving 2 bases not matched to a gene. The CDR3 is CASSRDRVQETQYF. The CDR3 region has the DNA TGTGCCAGCAGCCGGGACAGGGTCCAAGAGACCCAGTACTTC.

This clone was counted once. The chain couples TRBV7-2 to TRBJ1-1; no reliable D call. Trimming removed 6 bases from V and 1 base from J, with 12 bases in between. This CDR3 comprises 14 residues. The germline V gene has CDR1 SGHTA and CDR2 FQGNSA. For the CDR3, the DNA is TGTGCCAGCAGGCCGGGAAGCCAGAACACTGAAGCTTTCTTT. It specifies CASRPGSQNTEAFF.

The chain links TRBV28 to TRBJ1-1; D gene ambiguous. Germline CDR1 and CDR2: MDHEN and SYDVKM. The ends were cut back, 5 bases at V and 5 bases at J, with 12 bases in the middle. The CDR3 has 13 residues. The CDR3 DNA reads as TGTGCCAGCAGTCCTCCATGGAGGACTGAAGCTTTCTTT. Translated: CASSPPWRTEAFF.

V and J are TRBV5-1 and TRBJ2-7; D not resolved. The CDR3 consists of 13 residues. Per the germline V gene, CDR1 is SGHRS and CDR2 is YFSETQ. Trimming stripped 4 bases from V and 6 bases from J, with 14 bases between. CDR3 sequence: CASSISGPLEQYF. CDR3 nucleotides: TGCGCCAGCAGCATAAGTGGGCCCCTCGAGCAGTACTTC.

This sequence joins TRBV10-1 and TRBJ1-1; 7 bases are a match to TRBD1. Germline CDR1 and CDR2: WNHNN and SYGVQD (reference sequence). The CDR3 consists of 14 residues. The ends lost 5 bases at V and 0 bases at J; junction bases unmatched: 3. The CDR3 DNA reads TGCGCCAGCAGTACCACAGGGGTGAACACTGAAGCTTTCTTT. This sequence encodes CASSTTGVNTEAFF.

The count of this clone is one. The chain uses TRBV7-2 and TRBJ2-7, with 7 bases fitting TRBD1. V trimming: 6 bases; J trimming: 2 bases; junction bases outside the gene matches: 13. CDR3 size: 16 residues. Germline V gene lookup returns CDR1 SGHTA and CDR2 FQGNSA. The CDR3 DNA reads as TGTGCCAGCAGTTCTAGGATAGTGCAGGGGGCCTACGAGCAGTACTTC. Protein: CASSSRIVQGAYEQYF.

The CDR3 DNA sequence: TGTGCCAGCAGCTTAGGCAGGCACCAAGGCTACACCTTC. This codes for CASSLGRHQGYTF. The rearrangement uses TRBV7-2 and TRBJ1-2; the D is unclear. This CDR3 contains 13 residues. The V end lost 1 base, the J end lost 8 bases, and 11 bases lay between the germline ends. The germline gives CDR1 SGHTA, CDR2 FQGNSA. The variable domain in full, with the rest retrieved from reference TRBV7-2 and TRBJ1-2, is GAGVSQSPSNKVTEKGKDVELRCDPISGHTALYWYRQSLGQGLEFLIYFQGNSAPDKSGLPSDRFSAERTGGSVSTLTIQRTQQEDSAVYLCASSLGRHQGYTFGSGTRLTVV.

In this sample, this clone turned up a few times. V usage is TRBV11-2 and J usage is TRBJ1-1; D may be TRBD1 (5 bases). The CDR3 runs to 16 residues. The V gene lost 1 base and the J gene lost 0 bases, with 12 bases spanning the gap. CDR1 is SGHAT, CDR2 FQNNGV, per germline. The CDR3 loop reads CASSLARAVVNTEAFF. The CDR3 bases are TGTGCCAGCAGCTTAGCCAGGGCGGTTGTGAACACTGAAGCTTTCTTT.

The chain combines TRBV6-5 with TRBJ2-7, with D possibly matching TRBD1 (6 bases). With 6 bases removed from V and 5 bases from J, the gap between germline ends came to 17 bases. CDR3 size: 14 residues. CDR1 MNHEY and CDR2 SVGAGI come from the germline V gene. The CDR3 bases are TGTGCCAGCAGCCGCCGTTTGGGGGACAACGAGCAGTACTTC. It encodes CASSRRLGDNEQYF.

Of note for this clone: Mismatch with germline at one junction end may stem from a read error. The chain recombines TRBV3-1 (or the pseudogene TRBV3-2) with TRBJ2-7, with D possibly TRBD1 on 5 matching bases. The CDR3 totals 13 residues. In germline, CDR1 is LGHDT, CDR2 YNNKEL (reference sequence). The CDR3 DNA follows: TGTGCCAGCAGCCCGACCCTGACAGCCCCCCCCACGTTC. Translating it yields CASSPTLTAPPTF.

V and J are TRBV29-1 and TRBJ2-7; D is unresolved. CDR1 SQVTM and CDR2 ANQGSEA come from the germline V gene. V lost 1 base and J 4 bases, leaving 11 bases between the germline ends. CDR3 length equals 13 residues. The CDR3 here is CSVEVSGPYEQYF. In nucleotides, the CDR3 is TGCAGCGTTGAAGTTAGTGGGCCTTACGAGCAGTACTTC.

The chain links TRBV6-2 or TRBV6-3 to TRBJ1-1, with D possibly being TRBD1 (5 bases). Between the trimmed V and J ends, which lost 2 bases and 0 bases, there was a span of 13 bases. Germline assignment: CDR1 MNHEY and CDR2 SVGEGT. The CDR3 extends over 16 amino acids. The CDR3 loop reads CASSYPTGAVNTEAFF. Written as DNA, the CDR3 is TGTGCCAGCAGTTACCCCACAGGCGCAGTGAACACTGAAGCTTTCTTT.

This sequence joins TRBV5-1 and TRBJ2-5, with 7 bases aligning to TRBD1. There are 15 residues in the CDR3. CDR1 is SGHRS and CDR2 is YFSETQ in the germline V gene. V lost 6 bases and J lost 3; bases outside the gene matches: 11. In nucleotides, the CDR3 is TGCGCCAGCAAATTGACAGGGCTGGGGAAAGAGACCCAGTACTTC. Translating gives CASKLTGLGKETQYF.

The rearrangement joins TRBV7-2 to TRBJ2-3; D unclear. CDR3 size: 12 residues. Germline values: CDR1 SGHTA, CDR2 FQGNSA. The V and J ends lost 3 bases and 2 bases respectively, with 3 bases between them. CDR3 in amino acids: CASSFFTDTQYF. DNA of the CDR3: TGTGCCAGCAGCTTCTTCACAGATACGCAGTATTTT.

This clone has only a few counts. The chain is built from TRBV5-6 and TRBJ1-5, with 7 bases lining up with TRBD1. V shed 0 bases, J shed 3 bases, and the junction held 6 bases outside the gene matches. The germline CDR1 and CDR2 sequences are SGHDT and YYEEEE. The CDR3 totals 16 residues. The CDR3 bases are TGTGCCAGCAGCTTGGCCAGAGGACAGGTCAATCAGCCCCAGCATTTT. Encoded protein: CASSLARGQVNQPQHF.

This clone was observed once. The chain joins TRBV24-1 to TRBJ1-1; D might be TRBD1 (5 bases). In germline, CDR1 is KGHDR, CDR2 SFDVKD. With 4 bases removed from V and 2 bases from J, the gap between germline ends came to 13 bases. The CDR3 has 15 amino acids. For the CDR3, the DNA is TGTGCCACCAGTGAAGGTGGGGCCGGAAACACTGAAGCTTTCTTT. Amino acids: CATSEGGAGNTEAFF.

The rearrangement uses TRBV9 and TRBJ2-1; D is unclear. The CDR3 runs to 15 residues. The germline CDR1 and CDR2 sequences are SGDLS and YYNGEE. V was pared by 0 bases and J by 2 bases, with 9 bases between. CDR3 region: CASSVGPTTYNEQFF. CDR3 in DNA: TGTGCCAGCAGCGTAGGCCCAACAACCTACAATGAGCAGTTCTTC.

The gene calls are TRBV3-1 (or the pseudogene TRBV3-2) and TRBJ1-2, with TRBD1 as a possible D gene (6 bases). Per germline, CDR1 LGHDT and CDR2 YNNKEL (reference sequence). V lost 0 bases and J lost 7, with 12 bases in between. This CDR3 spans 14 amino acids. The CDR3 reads CASSQESLRGGYTF. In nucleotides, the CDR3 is TGTGCCAGCAGCCAAGAGAGCCTCAGGGGTGGCTACACCTTC.

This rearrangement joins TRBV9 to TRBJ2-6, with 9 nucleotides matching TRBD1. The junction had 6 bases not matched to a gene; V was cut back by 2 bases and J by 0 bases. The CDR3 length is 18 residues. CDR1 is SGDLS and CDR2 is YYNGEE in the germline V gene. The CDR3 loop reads CASSVFDRGNSGANVLTF. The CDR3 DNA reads TGTGCCAGCAGCGTTTTCGACAGGGGGAACTCTGGGGCCAACGTCCTGACTTTC. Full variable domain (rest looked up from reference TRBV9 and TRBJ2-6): DSGVTQTPKHLITATGQRVTLRCSPRSGDLSVYWYQQSLDQGLQFLIQYYNGEERAKGNILERFSAQQFPDLHSELNLSSLELGDSALYFCASSVFDRGNSGANVLTFGAGSRLTVL.

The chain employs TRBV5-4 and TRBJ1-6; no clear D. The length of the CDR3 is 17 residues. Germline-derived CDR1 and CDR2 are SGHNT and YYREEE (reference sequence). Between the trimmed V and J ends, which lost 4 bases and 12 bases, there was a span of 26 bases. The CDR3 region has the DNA TGTGCCAGCAGCCCTGGAGGGTCTGACACCTCCTTTCGACCCCTCCACTTT. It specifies CASSPGGSDTSFRPLHF. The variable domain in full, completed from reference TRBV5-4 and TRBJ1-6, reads ETGVTQSPTHLIKTRGQQVTLRCSSQSGHNTVSWYQQALGQGPQFIFQYYREEENGRGNFPPRFSGLQFPNYSSELNVNALELDDSALYLCASSPGGSDTSFRPLHFGNGTRLTVT.

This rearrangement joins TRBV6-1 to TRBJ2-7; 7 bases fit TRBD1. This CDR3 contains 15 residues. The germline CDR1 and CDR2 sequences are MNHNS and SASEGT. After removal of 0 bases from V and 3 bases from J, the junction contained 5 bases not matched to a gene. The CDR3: CASSEAPGGYYEQYF. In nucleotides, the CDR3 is TGTGCCAGCAGTGAAGCTCCAGGGGGATACTACGAGCAGTACTTC.

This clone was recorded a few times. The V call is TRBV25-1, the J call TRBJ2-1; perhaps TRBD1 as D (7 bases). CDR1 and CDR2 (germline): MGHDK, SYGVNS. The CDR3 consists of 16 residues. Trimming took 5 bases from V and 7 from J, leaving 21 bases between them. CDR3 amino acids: CASSYAAAGGRNEQFF. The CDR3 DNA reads TGTGCCAGCAGTTACGCTGCGGCAGGGGGGCGAAATGAGCAGTTCTTC.

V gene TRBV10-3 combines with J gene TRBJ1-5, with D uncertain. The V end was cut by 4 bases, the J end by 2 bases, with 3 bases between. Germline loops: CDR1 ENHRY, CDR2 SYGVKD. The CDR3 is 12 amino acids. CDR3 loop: CAISGGNQPQHF. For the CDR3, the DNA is TGTGCCATCAGTGGCGGCAATCAGCCCCAGCATTTT.

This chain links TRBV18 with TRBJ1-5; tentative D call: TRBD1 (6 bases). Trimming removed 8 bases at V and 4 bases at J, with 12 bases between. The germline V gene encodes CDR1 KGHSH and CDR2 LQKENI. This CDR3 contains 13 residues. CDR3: CASMDSLNQPQHF. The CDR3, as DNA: TGTGCCAGCATGGACAGTCTAAATCAGCCCCAGCATTTT.

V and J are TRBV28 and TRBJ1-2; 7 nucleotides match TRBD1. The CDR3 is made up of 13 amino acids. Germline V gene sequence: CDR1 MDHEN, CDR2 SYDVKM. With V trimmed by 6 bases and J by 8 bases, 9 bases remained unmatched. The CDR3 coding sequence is TGTGCCAGCAGACCCGACAGGGTGGGGGGCTACACCTTC. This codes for CASRPDRVGGYTF.

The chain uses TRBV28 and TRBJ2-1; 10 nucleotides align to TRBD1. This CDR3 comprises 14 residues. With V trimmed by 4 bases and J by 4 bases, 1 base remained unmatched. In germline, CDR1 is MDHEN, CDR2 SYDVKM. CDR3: CASSSGQGYNEQFF. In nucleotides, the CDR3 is TGTGCCAGCAGTTCGGGACAGGGGTACAATGAGCAGTTCTTC.

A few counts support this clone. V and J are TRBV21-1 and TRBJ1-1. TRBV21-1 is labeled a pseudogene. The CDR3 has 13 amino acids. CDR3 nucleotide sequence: TGTGCCAGCAGCAGACCAGCGAAACCTGAAGCTTTCTTT. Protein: CASSRPAKPEAFF.